One sample yielded the 31 T cell receptor beta chains listed below, sequenced in a study of blood T cells in healthy people across ages. Then a second PCR, running about 7 to 11 cycles, was carried out with a sample-barcoded 5' primer and a J-beta primer mix. TCRdb recomputed calls from the 5' RACE reads with MiXCR, one row per CDR3 protein. In the table there are around 990,000 distinct CDR3 sequences, under 30% of which are singletons. These data were also reused for a study on T cells of mothers and their children.

Sequencing used blood. Receptors originate from a girl under 10 years old in good health.

This clonotype was observed a few times. The chain is built from TRBV7-9 and TRBJ2-7; no clear D. CDR3 size: 13 residues. V was clipped by 7 bases and J by 5 bases, with 15 bases between them. Germline V gene sequence: CDR1 SEHNR, CDR2 FQNEAQ (reference sequence). The CDR3: CASTLAPFDEQYF. Here the CDR3 DNA reads TGTGCCAGCACGCTCGCTCCATTTGACGAGCAGTACTTC.

V and J are TRBV30 and TRBJ2-1; TRBD2 matches at 7 bases. This CDR3 spans 13 amino acids. CDR1 is GTSNPN, CDR2 SVGIG, per germline (reference sequence). The V segment lost 3 bases and the J segment 5 bases; nucleotides outside the gene matches: 4. The CDR3 bases are TGTGCCTGGAGGGAGGGAGGGGACAATGAGCAGTTCTTC. Translated, it gives CAWREGGDNEQFF.

Turning to this clonotype: This may arise from a read error, as a much more abundant clone is one base away. V is TRBV29-1 and J is TRBJ2-1, with 7 bases lining up with TRBD1. The CDR3 contains 13 residues. The germline V gene encodes CDR1 SQVTM and CDR2 ANQGSEA. Losses at the gene ends were 6 bases for V and 4 bases for J; bases not matched to a gene: 6. The CDR3 bases are TGCAGCGTACGGACAGGAGTATACAATGAGCAGTTCTTC. It yields the protein CSVRTGVYNEQFF.

This clonotype came up a few times. The gene calls are TRBV6-5 and TRBJ2-5, with unresolved D. V dropped 0 bases and J dropped 1 base, with 9 bases sitting between them. This CDR3 is 15 amino acids long. The germline gives CDR1 MNHEY, CDR2 SVGAGI. CDR3 coding DNA: TGTGCCAGCAGTTACTCGAGCGAGGCCCAAGAGACCCAGTACTTC. As protein: CASSYSSEAQETQYF.

This clonotype was picked up a small number of times. The V call is TRBV7-6, the J call TRBJ1-2, with 9 positions matching TRBD1. Germline CDR1 is SGHVS and CDR2 is FNYEAQ. V shed 2 bases and J 8 bases; nucleotides not matched to a gene: 3. This CDR3 is 13 amino acids long. CDR3 nucleotides: TGTGCCAGCAGCTTAACAGGGGGCGAGGGCTACACCTTC. Translation: CASSLTGGEGYTF. The variable domain in full, with the rest retrieved from reference TRBV7-6 and TRBJ1-2, is GAGVSQSPRYKVTKRGQDVALRCDPISGHVSLYWYRQALGQGPEFLTYFNYEAQQDKSGLPNDRFSAERPEGSISTLTIQRTEQRDSAMYRCASSLTGGEGYTFGSGTRLTVV.

V usage is TRBV2 and J usage is TRBJ2-5, with 9 bases fitting TRBD2. The trim removed 4 bases at V and 0 bases at J, leaving 6 bases unmatched. The CDR3 runs 16 residues. Germline V CDR1 and CDR2: SNHLY, FYNNEI. CDR3 protein: CASSGEAGGYQETQYF. CDR3 bases: TGTGCCAGCAGTGGAGAAGCGGGGGGATACCAAGAGACCCAGTACTTC.

The V call is TRBV28, the J call TRBJ2-6; D remains ambiguous. With 8 bases removed from V and 1 base from J, the gap between germline ends came to 12 bases. Germline V gene sequence: CDR1 MDHEN, CDR2 SYDVKM. This CDR3 is built from 15 residues. The chain's CDR3 is CASRLVSSGANVLTF. The DNA of the CDR3 is TGTGCCAGCCGCTTGGTATCTTCTGGGGCCAACGTCCTGACTTTC.

This clonotype turned up a few times. The J gene is TRBJ2-5, the V gene TRBV5-1; perhaps TRBD1 as D (6 bases). Germline CDR1 SGHRS, CDR2 YFSETQ. The CDR3 sequence is 14 residues long. V was shortened by 2 bases and J by 5 bases, with 13 bases between the two germline ends. The DNA of the CDR3 is TGCGCCAGCAGCTTCTCACTAGGGGGTGAGACCCAGTACTTC. This gives the protein CASSFSLGGETQYF.

This clonotype was detected only a few times. In nucleotides, the CDR3 is TGCAGTGTGTTGGGACAGGGGGCGCTCCGGGAGACCCAGTACTTC. It yields the protein CSVLGQGALRETQYF. V and J are TRBV20-1 and TRBJ2-5, with TRBD1 matching over 12 bases. Per germline, CDR1 DFQATT and CDR2 SNEGSKA (reference sequence). The junction had 11 bases not matched to a gene; V was cut back by 7 bases and J by 5 bases. This CDR3 region has 15 residues.

This clonotype was observed at least ten times. Relative to the germline gene, one junction end is altered; a read error may explain this. The chain has TRBV12-3 or TRBV12-4 and TRBJ2-5; no definite D call. This CDR3 contains 12 residues. Here the CDR3 reads CASSLLAETQYF. The CDR3 DNA follows: TGCGCCAGCAGCTTATTGGCAGAGACCCAGTACTTC.

Only a few counts were recorded for this clonotype. This sequence joins TRBV29-1 and TRBJ2-5; no clear D. Germline V gene lookup returns CDR1 SQVTM and CDR2 ANQGSEA. The germline V and J ends were trimmed by 4 bases and 1 base, with 7 bases remaining between them. The CDR3 is 12 residues long. CDR3 coding DNA: TGCAGCGTTGGACCGGTCCAAGAGACCCAGTACTTC. Residues: CSVGPVQETQYF.

The chain uses TRBV12-3 or TRBV12-4 and TRBJ2-3; D remains ambiguous. The V gene lost 8 bases and the J gene lost 4 bases, with 16 bases spanning the gap. The CDR3 length is 14 residues. The CDR3 loop reads CASHDSLRADTQYF. In DNA form, the CDR3 reads TGTGCCAGCCACGATAGCCTTCGCGCAGATACGCAGTATTTT.

In this sample, this clonotype turned up a few times. The chain has TRBV7-8 and TRBJ2-5; D possibly matches TRBD1 or TRBD2 (5 bases each). V lost 6 bases to trimming and J lost 2 bases, with 13 bases between them. The CDR3 covers 14 residues. The germline V gene has CDR1 SGHVS and CDR2 FQNEAQ. The CDR3 DNA sequence: TGTGCCAGCAGGTTCCGGGGACCTCAAGAGACCCAGTACTTC. Amino acids: CASRFRGPQETQYF.

The rearrangement uses TRBV6-5 and TRBJ2-7; 7 bases are shared with TRBD1. The ends lost 0 bases at V and 5 bases at J; junction bases unmatched: 7. The length of the CDR3 is 15 residues. CDR1 is MNHEY, CDR2 SVGAGI, per germline. CDR3 sequence: CASSYSPGGLDEQYF. CDR3 DNA sequence: TGTGCCAGCAGTTACTCGCCAGGGGGATTGGACGAGCAGTACTTC.

V and J are TRBV12-3 or TRBV12-4 and TRBJ1-1, with a possible D match to TRBD1 (5 bases). The CDR3 has 13 residues. Trimming left V 6 bases short and J 4 bases short, with 12 bases between. The CDR3 loop reads CASRRRVGTEAFF. CDR3 bases: TGTGCCAGCAGGCGCAGGGTAGGCACTGAAGCTTTCTTT.

This clonotype showed up just a few times. The V and J genes are TRBV6-5 and TRBJ1-2, with 12 positions matching TRBD1. Germline assignment: CDR1 MNHEY and CDR2 SVGAGI. V shed 2 bases, J shed 8 bases, and the junction held 0 bases outside the gene matches. This CDR3 spans 13 amino acids. In nucleotides, the CDR3 is TGTGCCAGCAGTTACGGGACAGGGGGCGGCTACACCTTC. Translated, it gives CASSYGTGGGYTF.

The chain uses TRBV7-3 and TRBJ2-1, with 11 bases lining up with TRBD2. Germline V gene sequence: CDR1 SGHTA, CDR2 FQGTGA. V lost 2 bases, J lost 5 bases, and 14 bases stayed unmatched. This CDR3 has 19 residues. CDR3 protein: CASSLYPGVAGGRNNEQFF. In DNA, the CDR3 is TGTGCCAGCAGCTTATACCCCGGGGTAGCGGGAGGGAGGAACAATGAGCAGTTCTTC. The variable domain in full, completed from reference TRBV7-3 and TRBJ2-1, reads GAGVSQTPSNKVTEKGKYVELRCDPISGHTALYWYRQSLGQGPEFLIYFQGTGAADDSGLPNDRFFAVRPEGSVSTLKIQRTERGDSAVYLCASSLYPGVAGGRNNEQFFGPGTRLTVL.

In this sample, this clonotype turned up a few times. V usage is TRBV6-1 and J usage is TRBJ2-3, with D maybe TRBD2 (6 bases). This CDR3 comprises 14 residues. V was shortened by 8 bases and J by 9 bases, with 21 bases between the two germline ends. Germline CDR1 reads MNHNS; CDR2 reads SASEGT. The CDR3 reads CASWASARKGTQYF. CDR3 coding DNA: TGTGCCAGCTGGGCTAGCGCCCGAAAGGGGACGCAGTATTTT.

The genes are TRBV6-2 or TRBV6-3 and TRBJ1-2; D gene uncertain. Germline V lookup: CDR1 MNHEY, CDR2 SVGEGT. The CDR3 runs to 13 residues. The V end was cut by 2 bases, the J end by 10 bases, with 14 bases between. The CDR3 loop reads CASSYLPAGTYTF. For the CDR3, the DNA is TGTGCCAGCAGTTACCTACCGGCCGGAACCTACACCTTC.

This rearrangement joins TRBV9 to TRBJ2-7; 13 bases map to TRBD2. V gave up 0 bases and J gave up 6 bases; unmatched junction bases: 0. Germline V lookup: CDR1 SGDLS, CDR2 YYNGEE. The CDR3 spans 14 residues. DNA of the CDR3: TGTGCCAGCAGCGTAGGACTAGCGGGGGGCGAGCAGTACTTC. It is translated as CASSVGLAGGEQYF.

V gene TRBV7-9 combines with J gene TRBJ1-1; no clear D gene. This CDR3 is 12 amino acids long. Trimming shortened V by 5 bases and J by 11 bases, and 15 bases separated the two germline ends. CDR1 is SEHNR and CDR2 is FQNEAQ in the germline V gene (reference sequence). The DNA of the CDR3 is TGTGCCAGCAGCCCTCAAACGGTTTGGGCTTTCTTT. Protein: CASSPQTVWAFF.

A word on this clonotype: The junction differs from germline at one of its ends, possibly a read error. The chain employs TRBV7-3 and TRBJ2-1, with 8 bases lining up with TRBD1. The length of the CDR3 is 13 residues. CDR1 and CDR2 (germline): SGHTA, FQGTGA. The CDR3, as DNA: TGTGCCAGCAGCTTAGGGGGACAGGTACGACCGATCTTC. Encoded protein: CASSLGGQVRPIF.

This chain joins TRBV4-2 and TRBJ1-1; D unresolved. This CDR3 has 15 residues. Germline CDR1 is LGHNA and CDR2 is YNFKEQ. The V end was cut by 0 bases, the J end by 1 base, with 9 bases between. This chain's CDR3 is CASSQDDRQNTEAFF. The DNA of the CDR3 is TGTGCCAGCAGCCAAGATGACCGGCAGAACACTGAAGCTTTCTTT.

This clonotype has more than one count but fewer than ten. This chain connects TRBV29-1 to TRBJ2-5; possible D gene TRBD2, 6 bases. The CDR3 is 13 residues long. The V and J ends lost 0 bases and 5 bases respectively, with 10 bases between them. Germline assignment: CDR1 SQVTM and CDR2 ANQGSEA. CDR3 amino acids: CSVEDHGGETQYF. The DNA of the CDR3 is TGCAGCGTTGAAGATCACGGAGGGGAGACCCAGTACTTC.

The V and J genes are TRBV28 and TRBJ1-6; 8 bases line up with TRBD1. Germline CDR1 MDHEN, CDR2 SYDVKM. The V segment lost 6 bases and the J segment 10 bases; nucleotides outside the gene matches: 11. The CDR3 totals 15 residues. CDR3 loop: CASSNGGQGDSPLHF. The CDR3, as DNA: TGTGCCAGCAGCAATGGCGGACAGGGAGACTCACCCCTCCACTTT.

A few counts support this clonotype. The gene calls are TRBV7-9 and TRBJ2-1; TRBD1 matches 7 bases. The germline V gene has CDR1 SEHNR and CDR2 FQNEAQ (reference sequence). V shed 5 bases, J shed 6 bases, and the junction held 13 bases outside the gene matches. This CDR3 has 16 amino acids. CDR3 sequence: CASSAPGAGGGNEQFF. The CDR3 nucleotides are TGTGCCAGCAGCGCCCCTGGGGCAGGGGGTGGCAATGAGCAGTTCTTC.

About this clonotype: An end of the junction does not agree with germline; a read error may underlie this. The gene calls are TRBV9 and TRBJ1-4, with TRBD1 as a possible D gene (5 bases). This CDR3 has 14 residues. Germline V gives CDR1 SGDLS, CDR2 YYNGEE. The CDR3 loop reads CASSVMPGDDKLFF. The CDR3, as DNA: TGTGCCAGCAGCGTAATGCCGGGGGATGATAAACTGTTTTTT.

V usage is TRBV12-3 or TRBV12-4 and J usage is TRBJ2-1; tentatively, D is TRBD1 (5 bases). The V end was cut by 2 bases, the J end by 5 bases, with 13 bases between. This CDR3 has 15 residues. CDR3: CASSLWWQGNNEQFF. As DNA, the CDR3 is TGTGCCAGCAGTTTATGGTGGCAGGGAAACAATGAGCAGTTCTTC.

Only a few counts were recorded for this clonotype. The chain uses TRBV4-1 and TRBJ2-1; 7 nucleotides match TRBD1. Germline V gene data show CDR1 as MGHRA and CDR2 as YSYEKL. The ends lost 1 base at V and 7 bases at J; junction bases unmatched: 7. This CDR3 has 15 residues. The CDR3 is CASSQVAGGMNEQFF. In DNA form, the CDR3 reads TGCGCCAGCAGCCAAGTGGCAGGGGGTATGAATGAGCAGTTCTTC.

This chain connects TRBV20-1 to TRBJ2-1, with a possible D match to TRBD2 (6 bases). Per the germline V gene, CDR1 is DFQATT and CDR2 is SNEGSKA (reference sequence). Trimming took off 6 bases at V and 12 bases at J, with 15 bases between the two ends. This CDR3 region has 11 residues. In DNA form, the CDR3 reads TGCAGTGCCGAGTCAAGCGGGCGGCAGTTCTTC. Encoded protein: CSAESSGRQFF.

The chain carries TRBV4-3 and TRBJ1-4; the D is unclear. The germline gives CDR1 LGHNA, CDR2 YSLEER. The V and J ends lost 1 base and 9 bases respectively, with 9 bases between them. This CDR3 contains 13 residues. CDR3 protein: CASSQGSGQKLFF. DNA for the CDR3: TGCGCCAGCAGCCAAGGTTCGGGTCAAAAACTGTTTTTT.